This T cell receptor beta chain was identified in a study of radiation and T cells in renal cell carcinoma. Looking at the study overall: Nephrectomy followed 15 Gy stereotactic body radiation by 4 weeks.

This clone was recorded many times. Time point here: blood 2 weeks post-SBRT. Documented treatment: 15 Gy SBRT to primary tumor, nephrectomy 4 weeks later. The germline V gene has CDR1 SGDLS and CDR2 YYNGEE. Trimming took 3 bases from V and 0 from J, leaving 7 bases between them. The CDR3 has 13 amino acids. Sequencing was performed with immunoSEQ multiplex PCR; in TCRdb, only in-frame clones are kept and a portion is missing. The sample carries about 120,000 clones, over 75% recorded once. The chain couples TRBV9 to TRBJ2-7; no clear D gene. The material sequenced was blood, taken from a patient whose treatment included radiotherapy and nephrectomy. The receptor was derived from an older woman with renal cell carcinoma. CDR3 loop: CASSETNSYEQYF. In DNA form, the CDR3 reads TGTGCCAGCAGCGAGACGAACTCCTACGAGCAGTACTTC. The full variable domain, rest sourced from reference TRBV9 and TRBJ2-7, is DSGVTQTPKHLITATGQRVTLRCSPRSGDLSVYWYQQSLDQGLQFLIQYYNGEERAKGNILERFSAQQFPDLHSELNLSSLELGDSALYFCASSETNSYEQYFGPGTRLTVT.